The rows below give T cell receptor beta chains drawn from one sample of a study of PD-L1 blockade in urothelial cancer. Sequenced by immunoSEQ multiplex PCR; TCRdb stores in-frame clones only, minus some. The data hold roughly 40,000 clones, with about 86% observed a single time. The specimen was PBMCs, collected around atezolizumab (anti-PD-L1) treatment. The receptor set was obtained from a man aged 55 to 70 with urothelial cancer. The CDR3 runs from the conserved cysteine through the conserved F or W. The order of the fields is J gene, D gene, V gene, clone size, CDR3 protein, CDR3 DNA. A D gene is named only where the DNA matches it firmly. Size values are once, few and many counts, or a class for expanded clones, and some rows have none.

>TRBJ2-5|TRBD2|TRBV7-2|NA
CASSRTSGSGKTQYF
TGTGCCAGCAGTCGGACTAGCGGGAGTGGTAAGACCCAGTACTTC
>TRBJ2-7|TRBD1|TRBV14|NA
CASSLLRDRVDEQYF
TGTGCCAGCAGCCTTCTCCGGGACAGGGTCGACGAGCAGTACTTC
>TRBJ2-1|TRBD2|TRBV10-3|NA
CAISDSGGSYNEQFF
TGTGCCATCAGTGACAGCGGGGGGTCCTACAATGAGCAGTTCTTC
>TRBJ2-1|TRBD2|TRBV4-3|NA
CASSQNVAGVSYNEQFF
TGCGCCAGCAGCCAAAACGTGGCGGGAGTTTCCTACAATGAGCAGTTCTTC
>TRBJ1-1|TRBD1|TRBV28|few
CATSGTGRAEAFF
TGTGCCACCTCCGGGACAGGGAGGGCTGAAGCTTTCTTT
>TRBJ1-5|TRBD1|TRBV7-9|once
CASSLGTGGIGNQPQHF
TGTGCCAGCAGCTTAGGAACAGGGGGCATTGGCAATCAGCCCCAGCATTTT
>TRBJ2-3|NA|TRBV5-1|NA
CASSLASASTDTQYF
TGCGCCAGCAGCTTGGCGAGTGCTAGCACAGATACGCAGTATTTT
>TRBJ2-7|NA|TRBV21-1|NA
CASSKGASYCYEQYF
TGTGCCAGCAGCAAAGGGGCCTCTTATTGCTACGAGCAGTACTTC
>TRBJ2-7|TRBD1|TRBV29-1|few
CSVSEIGTGGSYEQYF
TGCAGCGTTTCTGAAATAGGGACAGGGGGTTCCTACGAGCAGTACTTC
>TRBJ1-3|NA|TRBV7-9|few
CASSRTQSGNTIYF
TGTGCCAGCAGCCGGACACAGTCTGGAAACACCATATATTTT
>TRBJ2-2|TRBD2|TRBV7-2|NA
CASSLVSGRVTGELFF
TGTGCCAGCAGCTTAGTTAGCGGGAGAGTCACCGGGGAGCTGTTTTTT
>TRBJ1-5|NA|TRBV19|NA
CASSIAEGSSNQPQHF
TGTGCCAGTAGTATAGCGGAGGGAAGTAGCAATCAGCCCCAGCATTTT
>TRBJ1-2|NA|TRBV5-1|NA
CASSLTDYGYTF
TGCGCCAGCAGCTTGACAGATTATGGCTACACCTTC
>TRBJ2-6|TRBD2|TRBV4-2|NA
CASSQRWGGEGVGANVLTF
TGTGCCAGCAGCCAAAGGTGGGGAGGGGAGGGCGTTGGGGCCAACGTCCTGACTTTC
>TRBJ2-1|NA|TRBV13|once
CASSSRGTGEQFF
TGTGCCAGCAGTTCCAGGGGTACGGGGGAGCAGTTCTTC
>TRBJ2-7|NA|TRBV5-6|NA
CASIRTGGSSYEQYF
TGTGCCAGCATCCGAACGGGGGGCTCTTCCTACGAGCAGTACTTC
>TRBJ1-2|TRBD1|TRBV18|NA
CASSPEGQGYGYTF
TGTGCCAGCTCTCCAGAGGGACAGGGGTATGGCTACACCTTC
>TRBJ2-5|TRBD2|TRBV5-6|NA
CASSPQRLAGAGETQYF
TGTGCCAGCAGCCCACAGCGGCTAGCGGGAGCCGGAGAGACCCAGTACTTC
>TRBJ1-1|NA|TRBV18|few
CASSPVREETEAFF
TGTGCCAGCTCACCGGTCAGGGAGGAGACTGAAGCTTTCTTT
>TRBJ2-1|TRBD2|TRBV13|NA
CASSLGTSGNNEQFF
TGTGCCAGCAGCTTAGGGACTAGCGGGAACAATGAGCAGTTCTTC
>TRBJ2-7|TRBD1|TRBV2|NA
CASSPGQGRKQYF
TGTGCCAGCAGCCCGGGACAGGGGAGGAAGCAGTACTTC
>TRBJ2-1|TRBD2|TRBV15|NA
CATSRAGGINEQFF
TGTGCCACCAGCAGAGCGGGGGGGATCAATGAGCAGTTCTTC
>TRBJ2-5|NA|TRBV11-2|NA
CASTLWGGRIQYF
TGTGCCAGCACCCTTTGGGGCGGTAGGATCCAGTACTTC
>TRBJ2-3|NA|TRBV28|NA
CASSLSGVTDTQYF
TGTGCCAGCAGTTTATCGGGTGTGACAGATACGCAGTATTTT
>TRBJ2-7|TRBD1|TRBV27|NA
CASSFATGGPYEQYF
TGTGCCAGCAGTTTTGCGACAGGGGGGCCCTACGAGCAGTACTTC
>TRBJ1-5|TRBD1|TRBV19|few
CASTDREGSNQPQHF
TGTGCCAGTACGGACAGGGAGGGTAGCAATCAGCCCCAGCATTTT
>TRBJ2-7|TRBD2|TRBV30|NA
CAWRLAGNIYEQYF
TGTGCCTGGAGACTAGCGGGAAATATTTACGAGCAGTACTTC
>TRBJ2-7|TRBD2|TRBV6-5|NA
CASSLTSGLYEQYF
TGTGCCAGCAGTTTGACTAGCGGACTATACGAGCAGTACTTC
>TRBJ2-1|TRBD1|TRBV5-1|NA
CASSTGTANNEQFF
TGCGCCAGCAGCACCGGGACAGCCAACAATGAGCAGTTCTTC
>TRBJ2-7|NA|TRBV10-2|few
CASSEVTPAPEQYF
TGCGCCAGCAGTGAAGTGACACCTGCCCCTGAGCAGTACTTC
>TRBJ2-7|TRBD1|TRBV6-5|once
CASSYLTGGHEQYF
TGTGCCAGCAGTTACTTGACAGGGGGCCACGAGCAGTACTTC
>TRBJ2-7|TRBD1|TRBV27|NA
CANHSTGTYEQYF
TGTGCCAACCACTCGACAGGGACCTACGAGCAGTACTTC
>TRBJ1-1|TRBD1|TRBV6-5|NA
CASSHGTGGEAFF
TGTGCCAGCAGTCACGGGACAGGTGGAGAAGCTTTCTTT
>TRBJ2-1|TRBD2|TRBV14|NA
CASSPSGGAFNEQFF
TGTGCCAGCAGCCCGAGCGGGGGGGCCTTCAATGAGCAGTTCTTC
>TRBJ2-7|TRBD1|TRBV11-2|NA
CASSSQYRGQSYEQYF
TGTGCCAGCAGCTCACAGTACAGGGGGCAGTCCTACGAGCAGTACTTC
>TRBJ2-3|NA|TRBV2|NA
CASRPQTRSTDTQYF
TGTGCCAGCAGACCACAGACAAGGAGCACAGATACGCAGTATTTT
>TRBJ2-7|TRBD2|TRBV7-8|medium-sized
CASRPTSGTPNEQYF
TGTGCCAGCAGGCCGACTAGCGGGACGCCCAACGAGCAGTACTTC
>TRBJ2-3|NA|TRBV25-1|NA
CASSESEPSTDTQYF
TGTGCCAGCAGTGAAAGTGAGCCCTCCACAGATACGCAGTATTTT
>TRBJ1-3|NA|TRBV5-1|NA
CASSLGGDNTIYF
TGCGCCAGCAGCTTGGGGGGGGACAACACCATATATTTT
>TRBJ1-1|NA|TRBV6-1|few
CASSERGYAEAFF
TGTGCCAGCAGTGAAAGAGGGTATGCTGAAGCTTTCTTT
>TRBJ2-2|NA|TRBV2|once
CASSVHWGREGELFF
TGTGCCAGCAGTGTTCATTGGGGCAGGGAAGGGGAGCTGTTTTTT
>TRBJ1-5|NA|TRBV7-5|NA
CARSSRREQGDSNQPQHF
TGTGCCAGAAGCTCCCGCAGGGAACAGGGGGATAGCAATCAGCCCCAGCATTTT
>TRBJ2-2|TRBD1|TRBV9|once
CASSVGQGSTGELFF
TGTGCCAGCAGCGTGGGACAGGGGTCAACCGGGGAGCTGTTTTTT
>TRBJ2-1|NA|TRBV10-3|NA
CAISESGRGDNEQFF
TGTGCCATCAGTGAGTCGGGTCGAGGAGACAATGAGCAGTTCTTC
>TRBJ2-5|NA|TRBV11-2|NA
CASSRGLQETQYF
TGTGCCAGCAGCAGGGGACTCCAAGAGACCCAGTACTTC
>TRBJ1-5|TRBD1|TRBV6-6|NA
CASRTDRGDNQPQHF
TGTGCCAGCAGGACCGACAGGGGCGACAATCAGCCCCAGCATTTT
>TRBJ1-5|NA|TRBV5-6|few
CASSLGLSNQPQHF
TGTGCCAGCAGCTTGGGTCTTAGCAATCAGCCCCAGCATTTT
>TRBJ1-1|NA|TRBV4-3|NA
CASSQILGGTEAFF
TGCGCCAGCAGCCAAATTTTAGGGGGCACTGAAGCTTTCTTT
>TRBJ1-4|NA|TRBV5-6|NA
CASSTGHRNEKLFF
TGTGCCAGCAGCACGGGACATCGTAATGAAAAACTGTTTTTT
>TRBJ2-3|TRBD2|TRBV9|once
CASSKTSGSTDTQYF
TGTGCCAGCAGCAAGACTAGCGGGAGCACAGATACGCAGTATTTT
>TRBJ1-1|TRBD1|TRBV7-2|NA
CASSSIPGTGVRYTEAFF
TGTGCCAGCAGCTCAATTCCCGGGACAGGGGTTAGATACACTGAAGCTTTCTTT
>TRBJ2-7|TRBD2|TRBV15|once
CATSRDFGGLGYEQYF
TGTGCCACCAGCAGAGATTTTGGGGGACTAGGGTACGAGCAGTACTTC
>TRBJ2-7|NA|TRBV21-1|NA
CASSHGTEYYEQYF
TGTGCCAGCAGCCATGGGACAGAGTACTACGAGCAGTACTTC
>TRBJ2-1|TRBD2|TRBV27|NA
CASSLTGGNEQFF
TGTGCCAGCAGTTTGACCGGGGGGAATGAGCAGTTCTTC
>TRBJ2-1|TRBD1|TRBV19|NA
CASSIDHRGKQFF
TGTGCCAGTAGTATAGATCACAGGGGTAAGCAGTTCTTC
>TRBJ1-2|TRBD1|TRBV7-8|NA
CASSSSGGAAGYTF
TGTGCCAGCAGCTCCTCAGGGGGCGCCGCGGGCTACACCTTC
>TRBJ2-2|TRBD2|TRBV7-6|NA
CASRVEGGTLTGELFF
TGTGCCAGCAGGGTGGAGGGAGGGACTCTCACCGGGGAGCTGTTTTTT
>TRBJ1-1|NA|TRBV2|NA
CASTGGSKNTEAFF
TGTGCCAGCACCGGCGGGTCTAAGAACACTGAAGCTTTCTTT
>TRBJ2-7|TRBD1|TRBV5-1|NA
CASSLGGGGQGLYEQYF
TGCGCCAGCAGCTTGGGGGGTGGTGGACAGGGGCTCTACGAGCAGTACTTC